This T cell receptor beta chain is drawn from a study of shared clonotypes between healthy human individuals. The overall study: Per donor, three plates held CD4 naive cells, three held CD4 memory, two held CD8 naive and one held CD8 memory.

Germline values: CDR1 SGHTA, CDR2 FQGNSA. The trim removed 0 bases at V and 4 bases at J, leaving 11 bases unmatched. This CDR3 is 18 amino acids long. General study findings and limits: The rarefaction results pointed to incomplete sorted-subset sequencing despite large depth.

A word on this clone: The antigen remains unidentified.

A CD45RA-negative memory subset and a CD45RA+ naive subset were separated from the CD4+ cells. Here immunoSEQ multiplex PCR was the method, and the copy in TCRdb shows in-frame clones only, minus some. The sample includes over 950,000 clones, 77% seen only once; the top ten take 0.89%. The clonotype originates from a man younger than 35 in good health. Some clones in this sample may be carry-over from other donors' samples. The chain links TRBV7-2 to TRBJ2-7; TRBD2 aligns across 11 bases. The material sequenced was memory CD4+ T cells from PBMCs. This sample's subset: CD45RA-negative fraction. This CDR3 is CASSLAAPVRLAGYEQYF. The CDR3 DNA is TGTGCCAGCAGCTTAGCTGCACCCGTCAGACTAGCGGGATACGAGCAGTACTTC.